A selection of T cell receptor beta chains follows, all from one sample in a study of T cells after yellow fever vaccination. TCRdb passed the 5' RACE reads through MiXCR, listing each CDR3 protein once. The sample has 200,000 to 250,000 distinct CDR3 sequences; about 7% are singletons. The sequences come from CD4+ T cells sorted from PBMCs, collected 15 days after the yellow fever booster vaccination. These receptors were obtained from a man aged 30 to 39 who received the YFV17D yellow fever vaccine. The CDR3 runs from the conserved cysteine through the conserved F or W. The D gene is left open where the match is weak. Rows give clone size only sometimes, using once, few, many, or a class for an expanded clone.

clone_size,j_call,v_call,d_call,cdr3_nt,cdr3_aa
-,TRBJ2-1,TRBV19,TRBD2,TGTTCCAGTCGCGGGGGAGCCTCCTACAATGAGCAGTTCTTC,CSSRGGASYNEQFF
few,TRBJ1-5,TRBV4-2,-,TGTGCCAGCAGCCAAGCCTCTGTCAATAGCAATCAGCCCCAGCATTTT,CASSQASVNSNQPQHF
many,TRBJ2-3,TRBV20-1,-,TGCAGTGCTAGAGGGGGGGCGATCGCTAGCACAGATACGCAGTATTTT,CSARGGAIASTDTQYF
few,TRBJ2-5,TRBV20-1,-,TGCAGTGCCAAGAGGACCGAGAAAGAGACCCAGTACTTC,CSAKRTEKETQYF
few,TRBJ2-1,TRBV5-5,-,TGTGCCAGCAGCTTGGGTCTGTACAGCTCCTACAATGAGCAGTTCTTC,CASSLGLYSSYNEQFF
few,TRBJ2-1,TRBV20-1,TRBD2,TGCAGTGCTCCCTCAAAATCTAGCGGGAGACCCAATGAGCAGTTCTTC,CSAPSKSSGRPNEQFF
-,TRBJ2-7,TRBV20-1,TRBD1,TGCAGTGCTAGCCGGGACAGACCCTACGAGCAGTACTTC,CSASRDRPYEQYF
-,TRBJ1-3,TRBV30,-,TGTGCCTGGAGATGGTTTGGAAACACCATATATTTT,CAWRWFGNTIYF
-,TRBJ2-5,TRBV6-2/TRBV6-3,-,TGTGCCCCCCGGACGCGGCCGCAAGAGACCCAGTACTTC,CAPRTRPQETQYF
many,TRBJ1-1,TRBV7-9,-,TGTGCCAGCAGCTTCGGGGAGGCTGAAGCTTTCTTT,CASSFGEAEAFF
-,TRBJ2-1,TRBV5-1,TRBD2,TGCGCCAGCAGCTTGGCCCTGACTAGCGGGAGTTTTGAGCAGTTCTTC,CASSLALTSGSFEQFF
few,TRBJ2-6,TRBV5-1,-,TGCGCCAGCAGGGGCCAGGCGGGCGGGGCCAACGTCCTGACTTTC,CASRGQAGGANVLTF
many,TRBJ1-6,TRBV2,-,TGTGCCTCGACGAGGGGGAGTGGGAATTCACCCCTCCACTTT,CASTRGSGNSPLHF
-,TRBJ2-2,TRBV5-1,TRBD1,TGCGCCAGCAGCTTGGTAGGAGGTGACAGGGCGAACACCGGGGAGCTGTTTTTT,CASSLVGGDRANTGELFF
-,TRBJ2-5,TRBV5-6,-,TGTGCCAGCAGCTTATTGGGGGTGGGCCAAGAGACCCAGTACTTC,CASSLLGVGQETQYF
few,TRBJ1-1,TRBV2,-,TGTGCCAGCAGTGAAGCCGGGACACAGAACACTGAAGCTTTCTTT,CASSEAGTQNTEAFF
-,TRBJ2-1,TRBV6-1,TRBD2,TGTGCCAGCAGTCCACGACGGGGGGGGGGCTCCTACAATGAGCAGTTCTTC,CASSPRRGGGSYNEQFF
few,TRBJ2-5,TRBV3-1,-,TGTGCCAGCAGCCATCACCTAGAGACCCAGTACTTC,CASSHHLETQYF
-,TRBJ2-1,TRBV12-3/TRBV12-4,TRBD2,TGTGCCAGCAGCCCTCCTGGACTAGCGGGAGTTCTTGAGCAGTTCTTC,CASSPPGLAGVLEQFF
many,TRBJ2-7,TRBV7-9,TRBD1,TGTGCCAGCAGCTCCAGGGTAGACAGGGGCTACGAGCAGTACTTC,CASSSRVDRGYEQYF
many,TRBJ2-2,TRBV18,-,TGTGCCAGCTCGCCCTCCGCATTAAACACCGGGGAGCTGTTTTTT,CASSPSALNTGELFF
few,TRBJ2-3,TRBV4-1,-,TGCGCCAGCAGCCAAGTAGGGACTCTCACAGATACGCAGTATTTT,CASSQVGTLTDTQYF
many,TRBJ2-2,TRBV12-3/TRBV12-4,-,TGTGCCAGCAGGGCTCCGAACACCGGGGAGCTGTTTTTT,CASRAPNTGELFF
few,TRBJ2-1,TRBV25-1,-,TGTGCCAGCAAACCGGCTTCGGCCGGCTCCTACAATGAGCAGTTCTTC,CASKPASAGSYNEQFF
few,TRBJ2-5,TRBV29-1,TRBD2,TGCAGCGCACAAAGGGGGCGACTAGCGGGAGGCCCACAGTACTTC,CSAQRGRLAGGPQYF
-,TRBJ2-7,TRBV5-4,TRBD1,TGTGCCAGCAGCAGAGGGACAGGGGGCGAGCAGTACTTC,CASSRGTGGEQYF
-,TRBJ2-7,TRBV25-1,-,TGTGCCAGCAGTGAATTAGTACGGTCCGAGCAGTACTTC,CASSELVRSEQYF
-,TRBJ2-7,TRBV20-1,-,TGCAGTGCTAACCATCTCAGAACAAGCGGGCAGGGAAGTGGCTACGAGCAGTACTTC,CSANHLRTSGQGSGYEQYF
-,TRBJ1-1,TRBV12-3/TRBV12-4,-,TGTGCCAGCAGACACAAATCGAACACTGAAGCTTTCTTT,CASRHKSNTEAFF
-,TRBJ1-1,TRBV7-3,-,TGTGCCAGCAGCTTAATGCCCCCCGGTTCGAACACTGAAGCTTTCTTT,CASSLMPPGSNTEAFF
-,TRBJ2-7,TRBV7-9,-,TGTGCCAGCAGCTTAGGGGGGGCCGGAGAGCAGTACTTC,CASSLGGAGEQYF
many,TRBJ2-1,TRBV15,-,TGTGCCACCAGCGCCAGGGGTTTCGAGCAGTTCTTC,CATSARGFEQFF
-,TRBJ2-7,TRBV9,TRBD2,TGTGCCAGCAGCTCCACAGCGGGAGTAGTGGGTGAGCAGTACTTC,CASSSTAGVVGEQYF